This TCR beta chain was sequenced for a study of T-cell reconstitution after alpha-beta-depleted transplantation in children. Preparation of the TCRbeta library was carried out with unique molecular identifiers. Via MiXCR, TCRdb re-called the PCR reads, giving one row per CDR3 protein. The sample holds hundreds of thousands of distinct CDR3 sequences, under 20% seen once. The CDR3 extends over 17 amino acids. The V end lost 3 bases, the J end lost 2 bases, and 17 bases lay between the germline ends. Germline values: CDR1 MDHEN, CDR2 SYDVKM. Study results and caveats: In patients about two months after transplant, alpha-beta T cells reportedly arose from several hundred expanded graft clones. Newly produced T cells mostly accounted for T-cell counts and diversity one year post-transplant. The high TCRbeta diversity at day 60 in some patients came from surviving recipient T cells and thymic progenitors.

Regarding this clonotype: Antigen specificity is unknown.

This sample comprised PBMCs, mostly from graft donor cells, obtained 360 days after TCRalphabeta/CD19-depleted stem cell transplant. The clonotype was recovered from a male patient between 2 and 10 years old who had a stem cell transplant for acute lymphoblastic leukemia, so the T cells may come from the graft donor. The rearrangement links TRBV28 to TRBJ2-1; D is unresolved. The CDR3 coding sequence is TGTGCCAGCAGTTTGCCCAATCACAAAATCCCCTACAATGAGCAGTTCTTC. Encoded protein: CASSLPNHKIPYNEQFF.